This T cell receptor beta chain came from a study of T-cell memory formation after mild COVID-19. Overall study context: TCR clustering was largely donor specific. Study-level points and caveats: The second-wave clones peaking on day 37 were not confirmed as SARS-CoV-2-specific.

There are a few counts of this clonotype. Its antigen is still unknown. TCRdb itself ran the 5' RACE reads through MiXCR, one entry per CDR3 protein. Of nearly 200,000 distinct CDR3 sequences listed, 15% to 20% were seen once; the top ten hold 2% to 2.5%. V trimming: 9 bases; J trimming: 5 bases; junction bases outside the gene matches: 16. The CDR3 spans 16 residues. Germline V gene lookup returns CDR1 MNHEY and CDR2 SVGAGI. This TCR was sampled from an adult woman who had mild COVID-19 (a few samples of this study predate the infection). Cell type and time point are not known. This chain uses TRBV6-5 with TRBJ2-1, with TRBD2 matching 7 bases. The sequencing sample was made of PBMCs or a T cell subset sorted from them (not recorded which). CDR3 bases: TGTGCCAGTAAAATATCCATGGGGGGGATTAACAATGAGCAGTTCTTC. Translating it yields CASKISMGGINNEQFF.